Presented here are 28 T cell receptor beta chains from one specimen sequenced in a study of blood T cell repertoires in COVID-19. Clones were read by immunoSEQ multiplex PCR, and TCRdb kept only the in-frame ones, dropping some. The table records 130,000 or so clones, approximately 84% of them present only once. The specimen was peripheral blood. These receptors came from a man aged 60 to 69 with acute or convalescent COVID-19.

The count of this clone is one. The sample has other DNA sequences that encode this CDR3 too. The chain links TRBV6-5 to TRBJ1-5; 9 bases are shared with TRBD1. Trimming at V came to 5 bases and at J to 2 bases, leaving 4 bases not matched to a gene. Germline V gives CDR1 MNHEY, CDR2 SVGAGI. This CDR3 region has 15 residues. The CDR3 DNA sequence: TGTGCCAGCAGTCCGGGACAGGGCGGCAATCAGCCCCAGCATTTT. This codes for CASSPGQGGNQPQHF.

This clone appeared a single time. The rearrangement links TRBV29-1 to TRBJ2-7; 7 positions match TRBD1. The CDR3 length is 13 residues. Germline CDR1 SQVTM, CDR2 ANQGSEA. V dropped 4 bases and J dropped 3; count of bases not matched to a gene: 6. CDR3 loop: CSVAGTAVYEQYF. DNA of the CDR3: TGCAGCGTTGCCGGGACAGCGGTCTACGAGCAGTACTTC.

The genes are TRBV19 and TRBJ1-1; 9 positions agree with TRBD1. This CDR3 is 14 amino acids long. CDR1 and CDR2 (germline): LNHDA, SQIVND (reference sequence). The trim removed 6 bases at V and 2 bases at J, leaving 4 bases unmatched. CDR3 coding DNA: TGTGCCAGTAGGTTCACAGGGGGCAACACTGAAGCTTTCTTT. Translating it yields CASRFTGGNTEAFF.

This chain uses TRBV10-3 with TRBJ2-2, with 13 bases aligning to TRBD2. The CDR3 length is 15 residues. V trimming: 11 bases; J trimming: 5 bases; junction bases outside the gene matches: 8. CDR1 is ENHRY and CDR2 is SYGVKD in the germline V gene. The CDR3 region is CASTSGRAGTGELFF. The CDR3 DNA is TGTGCCTCCACTAGCGGGAGGGCCGGGACCGGGGAGCTGTTTTTT.

The rearrangement uses TRBV7-9 and TRBJ2-7; D gene ambiguous. Trimming cost V 0 bases and J 7 bases, with 7 bases left between them. CDR3 length: 12 amino acids. Germline loops: CDR1 SEHNR, CDR2 FQNEAQ (reference sequence). The CDR3, as DNA: TGTGCCAGCAGCTTAGCGTTACGGGAGCAGTACTTC. It translates to CASSLALREQYF. The complete variable domain, with remaining parts taken from reference TRBV7-9 and TRBJ2-7, reads DTGVSQNPRHKITKRGQNVTFRCDPISEHNRLYWYRQTLGQGPEFLTYFQNEAQLEKSRLLSDRFSAERPKGSFSTLEIQRTEQGDSAMYLCASSLALREQYFGPGTRLTVT.

The chain is built from TRBV10-3 and TRBJ2-2, with TRBD1 identical over 9 bases. J gave up 4 bases and V 6 bases, and 6 bases lay outside the gene matches. The CDR3 contains 15 residues. Germline CDR1 and CDR2: ENHRY and SYGVKD. CDR3 sequence: CAISPGQGTTGELFF. The CDR3 DNA reads TGTGCCATCAGCCCAGGACAGGGGACCACCGGGGAGCTGTTTTTT.

This clone has a handful of counts. The rearrangement joins TRBV21-1 to TRBJ2-7; whether TRBD2, the table's D call, matches the DNA was not checked. TRBV21-1 is a pseudogene locus. The CDR3 runs to 21 residues. The CDR3 region is CASNRLGPGTSGRAADYEQYF. The CDR3 DNA sequence: TGTGCCAGCAATCGGCTAGGTCCCGGGACTAGCGGGAGAGCGGCCGACTACGAGCAGTACTTC.

This chain connects TRBV24-1 to TRBJ2-1; D may be TRBD1 (5 bases). The CDR3 loop spans 15 amino acids. Germline CDR1 KGHDR, CDR2 SFDVKD. V dropped 3 bases and J dropped 2 bases, with 10 bases sitting between them. The CDR3 here is CATSDPRTPYNEQFF. CDR3 DNA: TGTGCCACCAGTGATCCTAGGACACCCTACAATGAGCAGTTCTTC.

The J gene is TRBJ2-1, the V gene TRBV4-1, with D possibly TRBD2 on 6 matching bases. Trimming pared 3 bases from V and 10 bases from J, leaving 13 bases between. The CDR3 has 13 residues. Per germline, CDR1 MGHRA and CDR2 YSYEKL. CDR3 in amino acids: CASSQPGGFEQFF. The CDR3 DNA is TGCGCCAGCAGCCAGCCCGGGGGTTTCGAGCAGTTCTTC.

The rearrangement links TRBV5-4 to TRBJ2-2; D is possibly TRBD1 (7 bases). The germline V gene encodes CDR1 SGHNT and CDR2 YYREEE (reference sequence). V was shortened by 4 bases and J by 4 bases, with 14 bases between the two germline ends. The CDR3 has 15 residues. CDR3 amino acids: CASSIGGGGTGELFF. The CDR3 DNA sequence: TGTGCCAGCAGCATCGGAGGGGGCGGCACCGGGGAGCTGTTTTTT.

The chain has TRBV5-1 and TRBJ2-5; a weak D match, TRBD2 (6 bases). The germline gives CDR1 SGHRS, CDR2 YFSETQ. Trimming removed 5 bases from V and 2 bases from J, with 10 bases in between. CDR3 length equals 13 residues. The CDR3 protein is CASRPGGQETQYF. CDR3 DNA sequence: TGCGCCAGCAGGCCCGGAGGGCAAGAGACCCAGTACTTC.

The gene calls are TRBV30 and TRBJ1-6; TRBD1 is a possible D gene (6 bases). The germline V and J ends were trimmed by 4 bases and 7 bases, with 14 bases remaining between them. Germline CDR1 is GTSNPN and CDR2 is SVGIG (reference sequence). The CDR3 is 14 residues long. The CDR3 DNA follows: TGTGCCTGGACATTGAGGGGGGGGAATTCACCCCTCCACTTT. It yields the protein CAWTLRGGNSPLHF. The full variable domain, in which reference TRBV30 and TRBJ1-6 provide the parts outside the CDR3, is SQTIHQWPATLVQPVGSPLSLECTVEGTSNPNLYWYRQAAGRGLQLLFYSVGIGQISSEVPQNLSASRPQDRQFILSSKKLLLSDSGFYLCAWTLRGGNSPLHFGNGTRLTVT.

The chain carries TRBV11-1 and TRBJ2-1, with 7 bases matching TRBD1. The junction had 4 bases not matched to a gene; V was cut back by 5 bases and J by 0 bases. The CDR3 extends over 15 amino acids. Germline V gene sequence: CDR1 SGHAT, CDR2 FQDESV (reference sequence). The CDR3, as DNA: TGTGCCAGCAGCACAGGGGCGTTCTCCTACAATGAGCAGTTCTTC. This codes for CASSTGAFSYNEQFF.

This CDR3 reads CASVPGQSDSPLHF. In DNA, the CDR3 is TGTGCCAGCGTTCCTGGGCAGTCCGATTCACCCCTCCACTTT. The V call is TRBV2, the J call TRBJ1-6; D is unclear. Deletions cut 8 bases from V and 8 bases from J, with 16 bases between. The CDR3 is made up of 14 amino acids. The germline CDR1 and CDR2 sequences are SNHLY and FYNNEI.

The DNA for the CDR3 is TGTGCCAGCAGTCGGGAGTTGTTGGACAATGAGCAGTTCTTC. The encoded protein is CASSRELLDNEQFF. The V call is TRBV6-4, the J call TRBJ2-1; a possible D gene is TRBD2 (6 bases). CDR3 length: 14 residues. V lost 5 bases, J lost 5 bases, and 13 bases lay in between. Germline CDR1 and CDR2: MRHNA and SNTAGT.

The chain combines TRBV5-4 with TRBJ2-1; 8 bases are shared with TRBD2. The CDR3 length is 16 residues. V was pared by 0 bases and J by 5 bases, with 7 bases of the junction left unmatched. The germline CDR1 and CDR2 sequences are SGHNT and YYREEE (reference sequence). Here the CDR3 DNA reads TGTGCCAGCAGCTTGGCCCCCGGGACTAGGAACAATGAGCAGTTCTTC. Its translation: CASSLAPGTRNNEQFF.

The chain has TRBV11-3 and TRBJ1-4, with D possibly being TRBD1 (6 bases). V shed 3 bases and J shed 0 bases, with 20 bases lying between them. Germline-derived CDR1 and CDR2 are SGHNT and YENEEA. The CDR3 covers 19 residues. CDR3 bases: TGTGCCAGCAGCTTTGAACAGGGACTAGATCATGCAACTAATGAAAAACTGTTTTTT. This encodes CASSFEQGLDHATNEKLFF.

The chain joins TRBV27 to TRBJ1-6; weak D call: TRBD1 (5 bases). CDR1 and CDR2 from the germline V gene are MNHEY and SMNVEV (reference sequence). Trimming stripped 5 bases from V and 2 bases from J, with 13 bases between. The length of the CDR3 is 16 residues. The chain's CDR3 is CASSPWEGAYNSPLHF. The CDR3 DNA reads as TGTGCCAGCAGTCCCTGGGAAGGGGCCTATAATTCACCCCTCCACTTT.

This sequence joins TRBV9 and TRBJ1-2; 10 nucleotides match TRBD1. This CDR3 is built from 18 residues. V was pared by 0 bases and J by 2 bases, with 10 bases of the junction left unmatched. Looked up from germline, CDR1 is SGDLS and CDR2 is YYNGEE. The CDR3 protein is CASSVDDRGRALNYGYTF. CDR3 bases: TGTGCCAGCAGCGTAGACGACAGGGGGCGCGCTCTAAACTATGGCTACACCTTC.

This clone was seen only a few times. The chain recombines TRBV6-5 with TRBJ1-5, with 7 bases identical to TRBD1. The CDR3 runs 15 residues. The V gene's germline CDR1 is MNHEY and CDR2 SVGAGI. The V segment lost 6 bases and the J segment 5 bases; nucleotides outside the gene matches: 10. The CDR3 is CASSARQGGYQPQHF. In DNA form, the CDR3 reads TGTGCCAGCAGCGCCCGACAGGGAGGTTATCAGCCCCAGCATTTT.

Remarks on this clone: Other DNA sequences from this sample encode an identical CDR3 as well. The chain carries TRBV9 and TRBJ2-2, with TRBD2 matching over 11 bases. CDR3 length: 17 residues. Germline loops: CDR1 SGDLS, CDR2 YYNGEE. The ends lost 1 base at V and 3 bases at J; junction bases unmatched: 5. The CDR3 sequence: CASSVIAGGPDTGELFF. The CDR3 coding sequence is TGTGCCAGCAGCGTAATAGCGGGAGGGCCGGACACCGGGGAGCTGTTTTTT. Filled out from reference TRBV9 and TRBJ2-2, the complete variable domain reads DSGVTQTPKHLITATGQRVTLRCSPRSGDLSVYWYQQSLDQGLQFLIQYYNGEERAKGNILERFSAQQFPDLHSELNLSSLELGDSALYFCASSVIAGGPDTGELFFGEGSRLTVL.

J is TRBJ1-2 and V is TRBV5-4; 9 positions agree with TRBD1. Germline loops: CDR1 SGHNT, CDR2 YYREEE (reference sequence). V lost 0 bases, J lost 4 bases, and 10 bases stayed unmatched. This CDR3 contains 17 residues. CDR3 sequence: CASSLVGQGTLTYGYTF. CDR3 nucleotides: TGTGCCAGCAGCTTGGTGGGACAGGGAACCCTTACCTATGGCTACACCTTC.

The J gene is TRBJ1-1, the V gene TRBV19; D remains ambiguous. CDR1 and CDR2 (germline): LNHDA, SQIVND (reference sequence). The V gene lost 0 bases and the J gene lost 11 bases, with 7 bases spanning the gap. This CDR3 has 11 residues. The CDR3 nucleotides read TGTGCCAGTAGTATAGATGGCCGTGCTTTCTTT. Encoded protein: CASSIDGRAFF. Combining the CDR3 with reference TRBV19 and TRBJ1-1 gives the whole variable domain DGGITQSPKYLFRKEGQNVTLSCEQNLNHDAMYWYRQDPGQGLRLIYYSQIVNDFQKGDIAEGYSVSREKKESFPLTVTSAQKNPTAFYLCASSIDGRAFFGQGTRLTVV.

The J gene is TRBJ1-1, the V gene TRBV5-1; tentatively, D is TRBD1 (5 bases). With 3 bases removed from V and 1 base from J, the gap between germline ends came to 10 bases. From germline, CDR1 is SGHRS and CDR2 YFSETQ. This CDR3 contains 14 residues. The CDR3 protein is CASSWAGGNTEAFF. The CDR3 nucleotides read TGCGCCAGCAGCTGGGCCGGGGGGAACACTGAAGCTTTCTTT. Full variable domain (missing parts from reference TRBV5-1 and TRBJ1-1): KAGVTQTPRYLIKTRGQQVTLSCSPISGHRSVSWYQQTPGQGLQFLFEYFSETQRNKGNFPGRFSGRQFSNSRSEMNVSTLELGDSALYLCASSWAGGNTEAFFGQGTRLTVV.

The V gene is TRBV19, the J gene TRBJ2-1, with 7 bases lining up with TRBD1. Germline V gives CDR1 LNHDA, CDR2 SQIVND (reference sequence). The length of the CDR3 is 15 residues. V shed 4 bases, J shed 1 base, and the junction held 4 bases outside the gene matches. The CDR3 DNA reads TGTGCCAGTAGTAGTTACAGGGGTTCCTACAATGAGCAGTTCTTC. This gives the protein CASSSYRGSYNEQFF.

The gene calls are TRBV27 and TRBJ1-1, with D perhaps matching TRBD1 (5 bases). V was shortened by 0 bases and J by 1 base, with 9 bases between the two germline ends. Germline V CDR1 and CDR2: MNHEY, SMNVEV (reference sequence). The CDR3 sequence is 15 residues long. For the CDR3, the DNA is TGTGCCAGCAGTTTATCCCTGGGGGGGAACACTGAAGCTTTCTTT. It codes for CASSLSLGGNTEAFF.

V gene TRBV24-1 combines with J gene TRBJ2-5, with D hard to call. V was cut by 3 bases and J by 4 bases, with 11 bases left in between. The CDR3 sequence is 14 residues long. The germline V gene encodes CDR1 KGHDR and CDR2 SFDVKD. The CDR3 here is CATSDRFMAETQYF. CDR3 DNA: TGTGCCACCAGTGATCGCTTCATGGCAGAGACCCAGTACTTC.

The chain uses TRBV29-1 and TRBJ2-3; 7 bases are shared with TRBD2. The CDR3 is 12 residues long. V trimming: 6 bases; J trimming: 4 bases; junction bases outside the gene matches: 4. From germline, CDR1 is SQVTM and CDR2 ANQGSEA. The CDR3 sequence: CSVGAGPDTQYF. CDR3 nucleotides: TGCAGCGTAGGAGCGGGGCCAGATACGCAGTATTTT.